This T cell receptor (beta chain) was sequenced in a study of CD8 T cells in ankylosing spondylitis. Study-wide results and limits: Seemingly characteristic of ankylosing spondylitis blood was a TCR beta motif consisting of fewer than 10 highly homologous variants.

Of note for this clonotype: Its antigen is currently unknown.

A quantitative 5'-RACE method, one with molecular barcodes, was used to make TCR beta libraries. TCRdb re-called the 5' RACE reads through MiXCR, storing one row per CDR3 protein. The sample consists of around 440,000 distinct CDR3 sequences, 17% of them appearing once. Trimming removed 6 bases from V and 0 bases from J; junction bases left unmatched: 7. Germline CDR1 is DFQATT and CDR2 is SNEGSKA (reference sequence). CDR3 size: 16 residues. Sequenced input: blood, either unsorted or a sorted T cell fraction (not recorded which). This rearrangement joins TRBV20-1 to TRBJ2-6; 8 nucleotides match TRBD2. This TCR came from a male donor with ankylosing spondylitis. CDR3 nucleotide sequence: TGCAGTGCCGCCGGGGGGGGCAACTCTGGGGCCAACGTCCTGACTTTC. Amino acids: CSAAGGGNSGANVLTF.